This T cell receptor (beta chain) derives from a study of T cell changes during pregnancy in multiple sclerosis. Clones were sequenced by immunoSEQ multiplex PCR, and TCRdb holds only the in-frame ones, with some missing. The profile shows approximately 74,000 clones, around 92% of them singletons. The CDR3 loop spans 23 amino acids. The rearrangement joins TRBV21-1 to TRBJ2-7; the table's TRBD2 call for D was not verified on the DNA. TRBV21-1 is recorded as a pseudogene. The receptor's source is a female donor with multiple sclerosis, enrolled in a pregnancy study. The input for sequencing was peripheral blood, taken before pregnancy. The DNA for the CDR3 is TGTGCCAGCAGCTCTTCCGGGGACAGGGAAGGGCTAGCGGGAGGGCCGGGTAGCCGCGAGCAGTACTTC. It encodes CASSSSGDREGLAGGPGSREQYF.